Given below is one TCR beta chain in context. Its matching antigen is unknown. Germline V gene data show CDR1 as WNHNN and CDR2 as SYGVQD (reference sequence). The CDR3 covers 14 residues. Trimming took 3 bases from V and 6 from J, leaving 14 bases between them. The sample comes from a study of vaccination and CD4 T cells after COVID-19. Study-wide background: Convalescent cases consisted of six males and four females, of whom two were Hispanic. Overlapping SARS-CoV-2, HCoV-NL63, HCoV-OC43 and HCoV-229E spike peptides were used to stimulate cells.

The treatment here: roughly 10-day PBMC culture with coronavirus spike peptide pools or control peptides (ViraFEST assay). Following expansion of antigen-specific T cells with peptide pools, ViraFEST then sequenced TCRs. IL-2 (roughly 10 IU/ml) and peptide pools (about 10 ug/ml) were added to cultures of around 2 million PBMCs per well. CD4+ T cells that had been cultured provided DNA sequenced with the Oncomine TCR Beta short-read assay. MiXCR, run by TCRdb on the PCR reads, gives a single entry per CDR3 protein. The sample has 15,000 to 20,000 distinct CDR3 sequences, approximately 78% seen once. The TCR comes from a human donor who received a COVID-19 vaccine. Sequences were derived from CD4+ T cells from blood, cultured in vitro, sampled after SARS-CoV-2 vaccination. V usage is TRBV10-1 and J usage is TRBJ1-2; tentatively, D is TRBD1 (6 bases). CDR3 DNA: TGCGCCAGCAGTGACAACAGGGAAGGGGATGGCTACACCTTC. Translating gives CASSDNREGDGYTF.